Listed here are 30 T cell receptor beta chains from one sample, sequenced in a study of T cells in Graves' hyperthyroidism and ophthalmopathy (dated by TCRdb to between 2017 and 2020). Libraries came from multiplex PCR. The sample was run on an Illumina HiSeq 2000. TCR beta CDR3 regions were amplified from RNA transcripts. A first-round RT-PCR of the TCR CDR3 used the HTBI primer set with the Qiagen OneStep RT-PCR kit. TCRdb itself trimmed the public reads at Q25 with fastp, ran MiXCR and retained productive beta chains. Identical CDR3 proteins give one entry, which carries the most common genes and DNA. A total of 300,000 to 450,000 distinct CDR3 sequences appear in this sample, about 18% of them only once. Clones ranked in the top ten supply roughly 35% of the sample. The sequenced sample was blood. Source of these receptors: a woman in her twenties or thirties with Graves' hyperthyroidism that later progressed to Graves' ophthalmopathy.

Ten or more counts support this clonotype. The chain joins TRBV5-1 to TRBJ1-2, with 10 bases lining up with TRBD1. V lost 1 base and J lost 10; bases outside the gene matches: 7. The CDR3 has 14 residues. Germline CDR1 SGHRS, CDR2 YFSETQ. CDR3 in DNA: TGCGCCAGCAGCTTGTCCGGGACAGGGGCAGTCTACACCTTC. Translated: CASSLSGTGAVYTF.

In this sample, this clonotype turned up a few times. The chain is built from TRBV4-1 and TRBJ1-4, with D tentatively TRBD1 (5 bases). With 0 bases removed from V and 5 bases from J, the gap between germline ends came to 13 bases. Per the germline V gene, CDR1 is MGHRA and CDR2 is YSYEKL. This CDR3 contains 16 residues. In DNA, the CDR3 is TGCGCCAGCAGCCAAGACGGCGCAGGGAGGAATGAAAAACTGTTTTTT. Encoded protein: CASSQDGAGRNEKLFF.

This clonotype appeared many times. CDR3 DNA sequence: TGTGCCAGCAGTCCGGGGACAGAGCAAGAGACCCAGTACTTC. Translated: CASSPGTEQETQYF. This sequence joins TRBV28 and TRBJ2-5; the match to TRBD1 covers 7 bases. The junction had 5 bases not matched to a gene; V was cut back by 5 bases and J by 2 bases. There are 14 residues in the CDR3. Per the germline V gene, CDR1 is MDHEN and CDR2 is SYDVKM.

V and J are TRBV6-1 and TRBJ1-6; tentatively, D is TRBD1 (6 bases). Trimming took off 1 base at V and 1 base at J, with 11 bases between the two ends. Germline lookup yields CDR1 MNHNS and CDR2 SASEGT. The CDR3 runs 17 residues. CDR3 residues: CASSEVGGRSYNSPLHF. The CDR3 DNA follows: TGTGCCAGCAGTGAAGTAGGGGGACGATCCTATAATTCACCCCTCCACTTT.

This clonotype was detected only a few times. The chain recombines TRBV5-1 with TRBJ2-2; D unclear. Germline V gene sequence: CDR1 SGHRS, CDR2 YFSETQ. CDR3 length equals 13 residues. V shed 5 bases and J shed 5 bases, with 10 bases lying between them. CDR3: CASRFVVTGELFF. The CDR3 region has the DNA TGCGCCAGCAGATTTGTGGTGACCGGGGAGCTGTTTTTT. Full variable domain (rest looked up from reference TRBV5-1 and TRBJ2-2): KAGVTQTPRYLIKTRGQQVTLSCSPISGHRSVSWYQQTPGQGLQFLFEYFSETQRNKGNFPGRFSGRQFSNSRSEMNVSTLELGDSALYLCASRFVVTGELFFGEGSRLTVL.

This clonotype was counted at least ten times. At one end the junction does not follow the germline gene, possibly because of a read error. The chain couples TRBV28 to TRBJ2-1; D remains ambiguous. The CDR3 has 16 amino acids. Per germline, CDR1 MDHEN and CDR2 SYDVKM. The CDR3 DNA is TGTGCCAGCAGTTCGTCTGCTCTGAGCTCCTACAATGGGCAGTTCTTC. It translates to CASSSSALSSYNGQFF.

This chain joins TRBV6-2 or TRBV6-3 and TRBJ2-3, with a tentative D call TRBD2 (6 bases). This CDR3 contains 16 residues. Germline V lookup: CDR1 MNHEY, CDR2 SVGEGT. V was pared by 0 bases and J by 4 bases, with 14 bases between. Written as DNA, the CDR3 is TGTGCCAGCAGTTACTCGCGGGGCCTTTCGGCAGATACGCAGTATTTT. Protein product: CASSYSRGLSADTQYF.

This clonotype was seen ten or more times. The V gene is TRBV12-3 or TRBV12-4, the J gene TRBJ2-5, with 13 bases aligning to TRBD2. Trimming cost V 6 bases and J 5 bases; bases outside gene matches: 6. The CDR3 covers 15 residues. The CDR3: CASRAGLAGLETQYF. Written as DNA, the CDR3 is TGTGCCAGCAGGGCGGGACTAGCGGGATTGGAGACCCAGTACTTC.

The table lists this clonotype with many counts. Here the CDR3 DNA reads TGTGCCAGCAGCTTTCGGGGGTTTGAGCAGTTCTTC. Translated: CASSFRGFEQFF. J is TRBJ2-1 and V is TRBV11-2, with D possibly being TRBD2 (6 bases). The germline gives CDR1 SGHAT, CDR2 FQNNGV. V was cut by 3 bases and J by 9 bases, with 9 bases left in between. CDR3 length equals 12 residues.

This clonotype appeared many times. J is TRBJ2-1 and V is TRBV2; D remains unclear. V was shortened by 4 bases and J by 4 bases, with 8 bases between the two germline ends. This CDR3 comprises 13 residues. Germline CDR1 and CDR2: SNHLY and FYNNEI. CDR3 region: CASSGAHYNEQFF. Written as DNA, the CDR3 is TGTGCCAGCAGTGGGGCCCATTACAATGAGCAGTTCTTC.

Ten or more counts support this clonotype. The chain employs TRBV28 and TRBJ1-4; D may be TRBD1 (5 bases). The CDR3 contains 13 residues. In germline, CDR1 is MDHEN, CDR2 SYDVKM. The ends were cut back, 5 bases at V and 8 bases at J, with 12 bases in the middle. The CDR3 DNA sequence: TGTGCCAGCAGTGAGAGGGGACGCGAAAAACTGTTTTTT. Protein sequence: CASSERGREKLFF.

This clonotype was counted ten times or more. V gene TRBV18 combines with J gene TRBJ2-3, with 8 bases lining up with TRBD1. From germline, CDR1 is KGHSH and CDR2 LQKENI. This CDR3 comprises 15 residues. The V and J ends lost 2 bases and 6 bases, in that order; junction bases with no gene match: 7. The CDR3 here is CASSPMTTGVDTQYF. The CDR3 bases are TGTGCCAGCTCACCAATGACGACAGGGGTGGATACGCAGTATTTT. The whole variable domain, remainder taken from reference TRBV18 and TRBJ2-3, is NAGVMQNPRHLVRRRGQEARLRCSPMKGHSHVYWYRQLPEEGLKFMVYLQKENIIDESGMPKERFSAEFPKEGPSILRIQQVVRGDSAAYFCASSPMTTGVDTQYFGPGTRLTVL.

This clonotype was counted between two and nine times. The chain carries TRBV19 and TRBJ2-7; possibly TRBD2 for D (5 bases). CDR3 length: 14 amino acids. Trimming cost V 3 bases and J 0 bases, with 9 bases left between them. CDR1 and CDR2 (germline): LNHDA, SQIVND (reference sequence). CDR3: CASSIRDRSYEQYF. CDR3 bases: TGTGCCAGTAGTATCCGGGATCGCTCCTACGAGCAGTACTTC.

This clonotype was recorded a few times. The V gene is TRBV20-1, the J gene TRBJ1-3; 9 bases agree with TRBD1. The CDR3 runs 15 residues. Trimming cost V 7 bases and J 6 bases; bases outside gene matches: 13. CDR1 is DFQATT and CDR2 is SNEGSKA in the germline V gene (reference sequence). Here the CDR3 reads CSVSPGQGLENTIYF. CDR3 coding DNA: TGCAGTGTTTCTCCGGGACAGGGATTGGAAAACACCATATATTTT.

Note on this clonotype: A much larger clonotype is one base distant, so this may be a read error. The rearrangement uses TRBV6-2 or TRBV6-3 and TRBJ2-5, with D possibly matching TRBD2 (6 bases). Trimming removed 0 bases at V and 0 bases at J, with 20 bases between. The CDR3 spans 19 residues. CDR1 is MNHEY, CDR2 SVGEGT, per germline. The CDR3 protein is CASSYSIVSGRTYQETQYF. The CDR3 DNA follows: TGTGCCAGCAGTTACTCGATCGTCAGCGGGCGCACCTACCAAGAGACCCAGTACTTC.

This clonotype appeared many times. This chain uses TRBV19 with TRBJ1-1; tentatively, D is TRBD1 (6 bases). The CDR3 sequence is 16 residues long. The V and J ends lost 5 bases and 2 bases respectively, with 18 bases between them. The germline V gene encodes CDR1 LNHDA and CDR2 SQIVND (reference sequence). CDR3 region: CASSAQQGWFNTEAFF. DNA for the CDR3: TGTGCCAGTAGTGCGCAACAGGGCTGGTTCAACACTGAAGCTTTCTTT.

The J gene is TRBJ2-6, the V gene TRBV14; TRBD1 agrees at 8 bases. Germline V CDR1 and CDR2: SGHDN, FVKESK. After removal of 5 bases from V and 0 bases from J, the junction contained 9 bases not matched to a gene. The CDR3 has 18 residues. The CDR3 is CASSNGTGYSSGANVLTF. CDR3 nucleotide sequence: TGTGCCAGCAGCAATGGGACAGGATACTCCTCTGGGGCCAACGTCCTGACTTTC.

This clonotype has more than one count but fewer than ten. The rearrangement uses TRBV20-1 and TRBJ1-1; 8 bases agree with TRBD1. The CDR3 runs 14 residues. Trimming removed 7 bases from V and 2 bases from J; junction bases left unmatched: 9. From germline, CDR1 is DFQATT and CDR2 SNEGSKA (reference sequence). The CDR3 sequence is CSVRQGPTNTEAFF. The CDR3 DNA sequence: TGCAGTGTTCGACAGGGGCCCACTAACACTGAAGCTTTCTTT.

The chain recombines TRBV4-1 with TRBJ2-1, with a possible D match to TRBD2 (5 bases). The CDR3 covers 15 residues. Germline lookup yields CDR1 MGHRA and CDR2 YSYEKL. Trimming stripped 1 base from V and 3 bases from J, with 10 bases between. The CDR3 reads CASSQATGNYNEQFF. The CDR3 nucleotides are TGCGCCAGCAGCCAAGCCACGGGAAACTACAATGAGCAGTTCTTC.

This sequence joins TRBV7-9 and TRBJ2-2; tentative D call: TRBD1 (5 bases). V gave up 1 base and J gave up 3 bases, with 9 bases separating them. The CDR3 covers 15 residues. Germline V gene data show CDR1 as SEHNR and CDR2 as FQNEAQ (reference sequence). The CDR3 protein is CASSLGQFDTGELFF. CDR3 nucleotides: TGTGCCAGCAGCTTAGGACAGTTCGACACCGGGGAGCTGTTTTTT.

This clonotype was counted at least ten times. This sequence joins TRBV7-2 and TRBJ1-2; D gene ambiguous. Trimming took 3 bases from V and 2 from J, leaving 10 bases between them. The CDR3 loop spans 14 amino acids. Germline V gives CDR1 SGHTA, CDR2 FQGNSA. The CDR3 DNA sequence: TGTGCCAGCAGCTTTGGCCCGGGGAACTATGGCTACACCTTC. This translates into CASSFGPGNYGYTF.

This chain uses TRBV5-5 with TRBJ2-7; D ambiguous. The germline gives CDR1 SGHKS, CDR2 YYEKEE (reference sequence). This CDR3 has 14 residues. The V gene lost 3 bases and the J gene lost 2 bases, with 12 bases spanning the gap. CDR3 residues: CASSSRSFAYEQYF. Written as DNA, the CDR3 is TGTGCCAGCAGCTCCCGTTCCTTCGCCTACGAGCAGTACTTC.

In this sample, this clonotype turned up many times. This chain links TRBV2 with TRBJ1-1; tentatively, D is TRBD1 (6 bases). Germline CDR1 and CDR2: SNHLY and FYNNEI. The CDR3 sequence is 11 residues long. V was clipped by 11 bases and J by 2 bases, with 9 bases between them. The chain's CDR3 is CARTVNTEAFF. In nucleotides, the CDR3 is TGTGCCCGGACAGTAAACACTGAAGCTTTCTTT.

The chain is built from TRBV9 and TRBJ2-3; D ambiguous. Trimming cost V 0 bases and J 2 bases, with 10 bases left between them. CDR3 length equals 15 residues. Germline V lookup: CDR1 SGDLS, CDR2 YYNGEE. CDR3 in amino acids: CASSVAIDDTDTQYF. CDR3 nucleotides: TGTGCCAGCAGCGTAGCGATAGATGACACAGATACGCAGTATTTT.

V and J are TRBV6-4 and TRBJ2-3; 8 bases are a match to TRBD2. Germline CDR1 is MRHNA and CDR2 is SNTAGT. CDR3 length equals 15 residues. The V and J ends lost 3 bases and 1 base, in that order; junction bases with no gene match: 3. In DNA form, the CDR3 reads TGTGCCAGCAGTGAGGGAGCGGGGGGCACAGATACGCAGTATTTT. The encoded protein is CASSEGAGGTDTQYF.

This clonotype was detected many times. The chain couples TRBV7-9 to TRBJ2-3, with 10 bases lining up with TRBD1. V trimming: 3 bases; J trimming: 2 bases; junction bases outside the gene matches: 2. Germline V gene lookup returns CDR1 SEHNR and CDR2 FQNEAQ (reference sequence). The CDR3 extends over 15 amino acids. The chain's CDR3 is CASSFGTGVTDTQYF. The CDR3 DNA reads TGTGCCAGCAGCTTCGGGACAGGGGTCACAGATACGCAGTATTTT.

This clonotype was detected a few times. The rearrangement uses TRBV27 and TRBJ2-7; D is unclear. Germline V lookup: CDR1 MNHEY, CDR2 SMNVEV (reference sequence). This CDR3 is 13 amino acids long. Trimming removed 5 bases from V and 5 bases from J, with 13 bases in between. CDR3 sequence reads: CASSNARSDEQYF. DNA of the CDR3: TGTGCCAGCAGTAACGCTCGTTCGGACGAGCAGTACTTC.

This clonotype was detected a few times. The rearrangement joins TRBV2 to TRBJ1-5, with unresolved D. V was shortened by 6 bases and J by 7 bases, with 10 bases between the two germline ends. The CDR3 contains 12 residues. Germline assignment: CDR1 SNHLY and CDR2 FYNNEI. The CDR3 is CASRGSEQPQHF. For the CDR3, the DNA is TGTGCCAGCAGGGGATCAGAGCAGCCCCAGCATTTT.

In regard to this clonotype: A much larger clone lies a single base off, so this may be a read error. This rearrangement joins TRBV2 to TRBJ1-3; 7 bases line up with TRBD1. Germline values: CDR1 SNHLY, CDR2 FYNNEI. V lost 4 bases and J lost 0; bases outside the gene matches: 6. This CDR3 contains 16 residues. The CDR3 region is CASSGPWDSSGNTIYF. CDR3 bases: TGTGCCAGCAGTGGTCCCTGGGACAGCTCTGGAAACACCATATATTTT.

This clonotype was seen at least ten times. The chain uses TRBV12-3 or TRBV12-4 and TRBJ2-4; possible D gene TRBD1, 6 bases. With 6 bases removed from V and 0 bases from J, the gap between germline ends came to 15 bases. The CDR3 consists of 16 residues. The CDR3 DNA is TGTGCCAGCAGGGGTGATGGACAGTTAGCCAAAAACATTCAGTACTTC. Translated: CASRGDGQLAKNIQYF.